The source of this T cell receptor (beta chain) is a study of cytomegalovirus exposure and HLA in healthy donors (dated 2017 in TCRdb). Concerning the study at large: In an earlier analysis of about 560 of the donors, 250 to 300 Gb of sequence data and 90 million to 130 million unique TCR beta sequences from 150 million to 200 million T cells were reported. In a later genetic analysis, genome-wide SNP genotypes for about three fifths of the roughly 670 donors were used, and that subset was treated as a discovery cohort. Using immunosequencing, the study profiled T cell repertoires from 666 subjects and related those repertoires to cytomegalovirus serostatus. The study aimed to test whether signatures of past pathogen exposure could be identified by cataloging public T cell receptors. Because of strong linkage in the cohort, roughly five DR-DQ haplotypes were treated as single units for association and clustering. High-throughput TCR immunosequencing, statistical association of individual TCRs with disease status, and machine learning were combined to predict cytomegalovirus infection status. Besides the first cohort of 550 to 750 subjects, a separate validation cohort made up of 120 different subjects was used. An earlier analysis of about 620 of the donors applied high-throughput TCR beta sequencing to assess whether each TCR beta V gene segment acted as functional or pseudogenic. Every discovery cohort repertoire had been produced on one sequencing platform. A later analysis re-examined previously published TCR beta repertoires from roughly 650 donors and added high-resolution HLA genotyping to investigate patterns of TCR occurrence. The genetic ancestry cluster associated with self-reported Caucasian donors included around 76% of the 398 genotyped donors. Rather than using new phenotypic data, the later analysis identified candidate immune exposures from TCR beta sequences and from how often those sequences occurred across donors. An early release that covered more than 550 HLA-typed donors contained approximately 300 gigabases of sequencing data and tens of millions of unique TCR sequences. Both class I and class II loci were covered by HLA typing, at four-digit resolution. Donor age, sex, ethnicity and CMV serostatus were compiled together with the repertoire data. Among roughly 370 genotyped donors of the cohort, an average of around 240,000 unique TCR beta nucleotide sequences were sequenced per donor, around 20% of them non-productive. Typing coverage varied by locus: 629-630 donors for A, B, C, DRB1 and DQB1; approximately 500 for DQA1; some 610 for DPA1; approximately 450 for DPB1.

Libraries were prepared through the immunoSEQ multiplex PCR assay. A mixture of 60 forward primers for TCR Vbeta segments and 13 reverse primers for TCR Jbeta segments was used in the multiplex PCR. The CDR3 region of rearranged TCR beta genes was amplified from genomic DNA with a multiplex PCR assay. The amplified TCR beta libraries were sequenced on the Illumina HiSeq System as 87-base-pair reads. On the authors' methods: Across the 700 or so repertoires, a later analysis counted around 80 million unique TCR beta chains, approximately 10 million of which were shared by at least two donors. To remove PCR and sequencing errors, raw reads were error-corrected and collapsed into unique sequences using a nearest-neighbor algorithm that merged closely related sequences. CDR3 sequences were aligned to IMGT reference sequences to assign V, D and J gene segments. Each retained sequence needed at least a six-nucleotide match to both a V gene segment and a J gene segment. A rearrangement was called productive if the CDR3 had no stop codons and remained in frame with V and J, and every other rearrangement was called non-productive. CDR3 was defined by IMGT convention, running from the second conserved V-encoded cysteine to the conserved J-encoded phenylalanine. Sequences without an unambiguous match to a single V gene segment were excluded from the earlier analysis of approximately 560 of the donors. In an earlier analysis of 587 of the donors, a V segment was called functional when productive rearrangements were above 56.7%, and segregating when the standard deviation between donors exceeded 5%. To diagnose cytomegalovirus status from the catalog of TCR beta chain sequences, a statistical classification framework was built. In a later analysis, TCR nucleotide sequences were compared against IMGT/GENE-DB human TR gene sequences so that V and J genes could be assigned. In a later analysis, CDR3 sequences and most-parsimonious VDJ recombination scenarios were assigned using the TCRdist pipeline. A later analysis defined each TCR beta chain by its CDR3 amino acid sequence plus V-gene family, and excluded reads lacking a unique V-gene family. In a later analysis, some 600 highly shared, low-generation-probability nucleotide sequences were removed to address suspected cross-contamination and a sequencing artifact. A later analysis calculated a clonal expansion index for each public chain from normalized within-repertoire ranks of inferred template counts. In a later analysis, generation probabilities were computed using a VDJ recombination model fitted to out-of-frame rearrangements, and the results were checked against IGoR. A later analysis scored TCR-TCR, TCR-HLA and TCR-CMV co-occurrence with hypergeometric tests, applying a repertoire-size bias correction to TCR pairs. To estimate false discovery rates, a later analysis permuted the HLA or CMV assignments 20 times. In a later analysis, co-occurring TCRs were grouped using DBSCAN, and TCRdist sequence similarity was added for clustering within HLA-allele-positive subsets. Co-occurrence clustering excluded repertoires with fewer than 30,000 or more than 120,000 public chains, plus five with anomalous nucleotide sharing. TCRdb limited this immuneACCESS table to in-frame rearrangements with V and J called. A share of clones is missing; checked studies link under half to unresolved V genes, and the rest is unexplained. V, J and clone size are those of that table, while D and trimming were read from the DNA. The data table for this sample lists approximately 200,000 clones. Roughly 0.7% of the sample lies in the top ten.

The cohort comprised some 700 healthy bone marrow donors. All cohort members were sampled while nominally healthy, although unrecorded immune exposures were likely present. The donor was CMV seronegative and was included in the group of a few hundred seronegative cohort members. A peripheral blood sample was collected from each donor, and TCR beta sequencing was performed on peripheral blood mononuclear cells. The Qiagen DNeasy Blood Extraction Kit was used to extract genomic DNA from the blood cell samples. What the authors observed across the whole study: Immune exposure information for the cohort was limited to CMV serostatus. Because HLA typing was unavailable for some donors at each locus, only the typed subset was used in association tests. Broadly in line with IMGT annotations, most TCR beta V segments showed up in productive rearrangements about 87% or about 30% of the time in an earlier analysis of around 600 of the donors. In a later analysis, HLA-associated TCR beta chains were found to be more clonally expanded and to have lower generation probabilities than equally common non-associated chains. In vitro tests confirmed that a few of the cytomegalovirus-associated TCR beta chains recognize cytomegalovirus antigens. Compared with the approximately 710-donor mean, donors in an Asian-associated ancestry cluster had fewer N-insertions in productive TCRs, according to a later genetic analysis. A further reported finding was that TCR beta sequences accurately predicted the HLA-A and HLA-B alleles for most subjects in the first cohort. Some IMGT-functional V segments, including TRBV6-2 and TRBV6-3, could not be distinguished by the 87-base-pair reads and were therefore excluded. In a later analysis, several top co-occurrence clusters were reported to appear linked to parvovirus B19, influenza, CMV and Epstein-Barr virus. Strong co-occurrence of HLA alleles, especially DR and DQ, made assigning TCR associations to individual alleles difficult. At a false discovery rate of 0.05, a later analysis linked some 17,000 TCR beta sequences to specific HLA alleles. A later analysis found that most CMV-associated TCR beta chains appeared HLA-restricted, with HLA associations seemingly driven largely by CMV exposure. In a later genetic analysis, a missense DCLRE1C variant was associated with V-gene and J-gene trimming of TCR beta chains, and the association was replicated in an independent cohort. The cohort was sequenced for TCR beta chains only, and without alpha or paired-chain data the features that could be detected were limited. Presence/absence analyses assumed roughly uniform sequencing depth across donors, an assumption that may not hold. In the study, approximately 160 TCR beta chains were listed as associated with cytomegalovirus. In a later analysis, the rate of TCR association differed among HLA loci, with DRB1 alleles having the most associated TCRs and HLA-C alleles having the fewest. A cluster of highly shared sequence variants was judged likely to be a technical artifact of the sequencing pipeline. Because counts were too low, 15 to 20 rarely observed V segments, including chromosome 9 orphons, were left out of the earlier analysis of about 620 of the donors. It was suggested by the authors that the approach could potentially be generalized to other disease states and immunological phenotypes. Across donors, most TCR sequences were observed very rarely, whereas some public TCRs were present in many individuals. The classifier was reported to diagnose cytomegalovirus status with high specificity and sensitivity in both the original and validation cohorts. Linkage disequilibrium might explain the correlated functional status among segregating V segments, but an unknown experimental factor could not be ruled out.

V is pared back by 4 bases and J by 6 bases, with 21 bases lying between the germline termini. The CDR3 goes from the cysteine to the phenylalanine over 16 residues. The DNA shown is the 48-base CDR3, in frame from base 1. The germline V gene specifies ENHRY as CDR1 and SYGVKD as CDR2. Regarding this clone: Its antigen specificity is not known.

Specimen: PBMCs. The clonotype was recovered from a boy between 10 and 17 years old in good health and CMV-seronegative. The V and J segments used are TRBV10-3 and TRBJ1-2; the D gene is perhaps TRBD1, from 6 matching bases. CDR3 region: CAISASGAIPRDGYTF. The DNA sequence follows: TGTGCCATCAGTGCCTCAGGGGCAATACCCCGGGATGGCTACACCTTC.